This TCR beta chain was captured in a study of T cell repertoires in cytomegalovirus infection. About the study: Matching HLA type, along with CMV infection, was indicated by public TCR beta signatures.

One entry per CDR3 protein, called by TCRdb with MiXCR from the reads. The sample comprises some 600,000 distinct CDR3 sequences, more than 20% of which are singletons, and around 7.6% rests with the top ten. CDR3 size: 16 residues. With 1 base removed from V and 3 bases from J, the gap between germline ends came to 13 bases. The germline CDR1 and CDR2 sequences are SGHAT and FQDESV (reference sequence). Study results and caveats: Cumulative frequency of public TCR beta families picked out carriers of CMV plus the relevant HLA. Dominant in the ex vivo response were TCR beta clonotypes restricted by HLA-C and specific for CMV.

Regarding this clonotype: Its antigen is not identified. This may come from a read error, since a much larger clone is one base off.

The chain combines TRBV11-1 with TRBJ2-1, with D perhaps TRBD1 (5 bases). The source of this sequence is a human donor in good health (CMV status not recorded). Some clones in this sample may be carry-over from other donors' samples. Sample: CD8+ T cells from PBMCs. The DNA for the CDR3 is TGTGCCAGCAGCTTAGGAACAGGAACCTTCTACAATGAGCAGTTCTTC. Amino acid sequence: CASSLGTGTFYNEQFF.